This T cell receptor (beta chain) is from a study of blood T cell repertoires in COVID-19. Method: immunoSEQ multiplex PCR; TCRdb's copy keeps in-frame clones and lacks some. Among under 150,000 clones listed, around three quarters were seen once. This clone was recorded only once. Sequences were obtained from peripheral blood. The clonotype originates from a man between 45 and 60 years old with active or convalescent COVID-19.

Here the CDR3 DNA reads TGTGCCAGCAGTGGGGACAGGAAGTACGAGCAGTACTTC. Translating gives CASSGDRKYEQYF. The rearrangement joins TRBV25-1 to TRBJ2-7, with 8 bases that match TRBD1. Germline loops: CDR1 MGHDK, CDR2 SYGVNS. V lost 4 bases, J lost 4 bases, and 3 bases stayed unmatched. CDR3 size: 13 residues.